This T cell receptor beta chain was identified in a study of multiple sclerosis patients with progressive multifocal leukoencephalopathy. Only in-frame clones appear in the TCRdb table, and some are missing; sequencing was by immunoSEQ multiplex PCR. The table records approximately 31,000 clones, approximately 91% of them present only once. Time point denoted: before natalizumab initiation. Trimming shortened V by 3 bases and J by 0 bases, and 5 bases separated the two germline ends. The CDR3 runs to 12 residues. Looked up from germline, CDR1 is SQVTM and CDR2 is ANQGSEA. The clonotype comes from a human donor with multiple sclerosis. What was sequenced was PBMCs. The chain carries TRBV29-1 and TRBJ2-5; D remains unclear. Here the CDR3 reads CSVDGHQETQYF. The CDR3 DNA reads as TGCAGCGTTGATGGCCACCAAGAGACCCAGTACTTC.